The clone carrying this T cell receptor (beta chain) was counted only a few times. Its target is not known. Reverse transcribing all isolated RNA meant expressed TCRB transcripts were sequenced. Deep immunoSEQ sequencing covered naive, central memory and regulatory T cell samples. TCRdb keeps only in-frame clones here, not all; method: immunoSEQ multiplex PCR. The table shows roughly 300,000 clones, with 7% to 10% occurring only once. These data originate in a study of beta chain features in type 1 diabetes. Across the study: Researchers looked at fewer than 120,000,000 sorted cells across all samples.

Notes on the study in general: Among all four CD4+ subsets, Type 1 diabetes patients had TCRB CDR3s that were moderately but significantly shorter.

This CDR3 spans 15 amino acids. Between the trimmed V and J ends, which lost 2 bases and 2 bases, there was a span of 12 bases. The germline V gene has CDR1 MNHNY and CDR2 SVGAGI (reference sequence). There was one heparinised blood draw per donor, averaging approximately 120 mL. CD45RO/CCR7/CD25/CD127/CD95/CD27 sorting isolated CD4+ naive, central memory, regulatory and stem cell-like memory cells. The sequenced material came from central memory CD4+ T cells from blood. The TCR originated in a man aged 25-40 years with type 1 diabetes. The V gene is TRBV6-6, the J gene TRBJ1-2, with D tentatively TRBD1 (5 bases). The CDR3 DNA reads TGTGCCAGCAGTTACCGACAGACACCAAACTATGGCTACACCTTC. Its protein is CASSYRQTPNYGYTF.